This paragraph reports one TCR beta chain. Ages ranged from about 18 to 89 years, with residence in some 25 US areas. The CDR3 is made up of 13 amino acids. The germline V and J ends were trimmed by 3 bases and 5 bases, with 8 bases remaining between them. Germline assignment: CDR1 LNHDA and CDR2 SQIVND (reference sequence). This sample is drawn from a study of blood T cell repertoires in COVID-19. Looking at the study overall: Nucleic acid was either cDNA or gDNA, and it came from T cells, B-cell-depleted T cells, or PBMCs.

Authors' processing steps: By means of reference gene primer amplification, nucleated cell counts were estimated. Assay: immunoSEQ multiplex PCR; the TCRdb copy retains only in-frame clones and omits some. V, J and clone size are those of that table, while D and trimming were read from the DNA. Of 220,000 or so clones in the sample, 85% to 90% were seen once. Sample: PBMCs or T cells enriched from blood (not recorded which). This TCR was sampled from a woman aged 50 to 65 with acute COVID-19. The rearrangement joins TRBV19 to TRBJ2-1; the D is unclear. As DNA, the CDR3 is TGTGCCAGTAGTATTTCGCGGAACAATGAGCAGTTCTTC. Its protein is CASSISRNNEQFF.